Below, 23 T cell receptor beta chains from the same sample are listed, as sequenced in a study of OX40 agonist ivuxolimab in advanced cancers. The table came from immunoSEQ multiplex PCR; TCRdb's copy has only in-frame clones and leaves some out. The sample yields 86,000 or so clones, 92% seen once. This sample comprised CD4+ or CD8+ T cells sorted from blood, obtained in a trial of the OX40 agonist ivuxolimab. These TCRs come from an adult with an advanced solid tumor such as melanoma, head and neck, liver or kidney cancer.

V usage is TRBV7-2 and J usage is TRBJ1-5; a possible D gene is TRBD1 (6 bases). The length of the CDR3 is 17 residues. V gave up 1 base and J gave up 4 bases, with 17 bases separating them. CDR1 and CDR2 from the germline V gene are SGHTA and FQGNSA. The CDR3 protein is CASSLGAQGGLNQPQHF. The CDR3 DNA follows: TGTGCCAGCAGCTTAGGGGCGCAAGGGGGGCTAAATCAGCCCCAGCATTTT.

This chain links TRBV19 with TRBJ1-1; no firm D call. V lost 1 base and J 2 bases, leaving 8 bases between the germline ends. The CDR3 loop spans 14 amino acids. The germline gives CDR1 LNHDA, CDR2 SQIVND (reference sequence). CDR3 in amino acids: CASSIVKENTEAFF. The DNA of the CDR3 is TGTGCCAGTAGTATAGTCAAGGAAAACACTGAAGCTTTCTTT.

This chain links TRBV6-1 with TRBJ2-7; 7 bases map to TRBD2. After removal of 6 bases from V and 0 bases from J, the junction contained 5 bases not matched to a gene. The CDR3 runs to 14 residues. Germline loops: CDR1 MNHNS, CDR2 SASEGT. CDR3 nucleotide sequence: TGTGCCAGCAGGGAGCGGGGCAGCTCCTACGAGCAGTACTTC. This gives the protein CASRERGSSYEQYF.

The chain uses TRBV7-2 and TRBJ1-1; D possibly corresponds to TRBD1 (5 bases). Looked up from germline, CDR1 is SGHTA and CDR2 is FQGNSA. The V end lost 5 bases, the J end lost 0 bases, and 10 bases lay between the germline ends. This CDR3 spans 14 amino acids. Written as DNA, the CDR3 is TGTGCCAGCAGCGCCGGGGGGTTGAACACTGAAGCTTTCTTT. Its translation is CASSAGGLNTEAFF.

J is TRBJ2-3 and V is TRBV5-1; no clear D gene. Germline CDR1 reads SGHRS; CDR2 reads YFSETQ. Trimming left V 0 bases short and J 6 bases short, with 14 bases between. The CDR3 extends over 15 amino acids. CDR3 nucleotide sequence: TGCGCCAGCAGCTTGGTCCAATCACGCGTGGATACGCAGTATTTT. Its translation is CASSLVQSRVDTQYF.

The chain has TRBV10-3 and TRBJ1-2; possible D gene TRBD1, 6 bases. The CDR3 runs 13 residues. Trimming stripped 2 bases from V and 6 bases from J, with 10 bases between. Germline V lookup: CDR1 ENHRY, CDR2 SYGVKD. The CDR3 DNA reads TGTGCCATCAGTGAGAGCAGGGGCGATGGCTACACCTTC. Its protein product is CAISESRGDGYTF.

The chain recombines TRBV7-9 with TRBJ1-5, with TRBD1 matching over 8 bases. The V segment lost 2 bases and the J segment 0 bases; nucleotides outside the gene matches: 9. CDR1 is SEHNR and CDR2 is FQNEAQ in the germline V gene (reference sequence). CDR3 length: 18 amino acids. DNA for the CDR3: TGTGCCAGCAGCTTATCCGGACAGGGCTCGGATAGCAATCAGCCCCAGCATTTT. Protein: CASSLSGQGSDSNQPQHF.

The chain recombines TRBV5-1 with TRBJ2-3; D is tentatively TRBD1 or TRBD2 (6 bases each). Germline assignment: CDR1 SGHRS and CDR2 YFSETQ. The V end lost 2 bases, the J end lost 5 bases, and 12 bases lay between the germline ends. This CDR3 has 14 amino acids. DNA of the CDR3: TGCGCCAGCAGCTTCCAGAGGGGGGAAGATACGCAGTATTTT. As protein: CASSFQRGEDTQYF.

This clone was seen a few times. This chain joins TRBV18 and TRBJ1-2; TRBD1 aligns across 9 bases. Germline lookup yields CDR1 KGHSH and CDR2 LQKENI. V lost 6 bases, J lost 8 bases, and 13 bases stayed unmatched. The CDR3 is 15 residues long. The CDR3 DNA follows: TGTGCCAGCTCCCCTTGGACAGGGGCCGGAGAGGGCTACACCTTC. It translates to CASSPWTGAGEGYTF.

The chain uses TRBV7-9 and TRBJ2-3; D is unclear. V was shortened by 8 bases and J by 4 bases, with 10 bases between the two germline ends. The CDR3 contains 12 residues. The germline V gene encodes CDR1 SEHNR and CDR2 FQNEAQ (reference sequence). This CDR3 is CASVSVSDTQYF. The CDR3 DNA sequence: TGTGCCAGCGTTTCCGTTTCAGATACGCAGTATTTT.

The rearrangement joins TRBV27 to TRBJ2-3, with 11 nucleotides matching TRBD2. With V trimmed by 2 bases and J by 1 base, 2 bases remained unmatched. Germline V CDR1 and CDR2: MNHEY, SMNVEV (reference sequence). This CDR3 spans 16 amino acids. In nucleotides, the CDR3 is TGTGCCAGCAGTTTAACGGGACTAGCGGGCACAGATACGCAGTATTTT. Translation gives CASSLTGLAGTDTQYF.

This clone occurred once. The gene calls are TRBV28 and TRBJ2-2, with D perhaps being TRBD1 or TRBD2 (5 bases each). The CDR3 contains 17 residues. Germline CDR1 and CDR2: MDHEN and SYDVKM. V was clipped by 4 bases and J by 4 bases, with 19 bases between them. CDR3 region: CASSSHRGAFGTGELFF. Written as DNA, the CDR3 is TGTGCCAGCAGTTCCCATCGAGGGGCCTTCGGCACCGGGGAGCTGTTTTTT.

The J gene is TRBJ1-1, the V gene TRBV5-1; possibly TRBD1 for D (5 bases). The CDR3 length is 14 residues. The ends were cut back, 2 bases at V and 2 bases at J, with 10 bases in the middle. Germline CDR1 reads SGHRS; CDR2 reads YFSETQ. CDR3: CASSLLDSNTEAFF. CDR3 DNA: TGCGCCAGCAGCTTATTAGACAGTAACACTGAAGCTTTCTTT.

The V and J genes are TRBV5-6 and TRBJ1-6; no definite D call. The V end lost 5 bases, the J end lost 8 bases, and 11 bases lay between the germline ends. There are 13 residues in the CDR3. Germline V gives CDR1 SGHDT, CDR2 YYEEEE. The CDR3 loop is CASSFYRYSPLHF. As DNA, the CDR3 is TGTGCCAGCAGTTTTTACAGATATTCACCCCTCCACTTT.

The chain joins TRBV7-2 to TRBJ2-3; a possible D gene is TRBD1 (5 bases). The CDR3 sequence is 14 residues long. V was pared by 5 bases and J by 6 bases, with 15 bases between. Germline V gene lookup returns CDR1 SGHTA and CDR2 FQGNSA. The DNA for the CDR3 is TGTGCCAGCAGCCCACGGTGGGGCTCGGATACGCAGTATTTT. Its protein product is CASSPRWGSDTQYF. The variable domain in full, completed from reference TRBV7-2 and TRBJ2-3, reads GAGVSQSPSNKVTEKGKDVELRCDPISGHTALYWYRQSLGQGLEFLIYFQGNSAPDKSGLPSDRFSAERTGGSVSTLTIQRTQQEDSAVYLCASSPRWGSDTQYFGPGTRLTVL.

V gene TRBV7-2 combines with J gene TRBJ2-3; 11 bases are a match to TRBD2. The germline V gene encodes CDR1 SGHTA and CDR2 FQGNSA. V lost 5 bases, J lost 3 bases, and 7 bases stayed unmatched. The CDR3 loop spans 16 amino acids. Here the CDR3 reads CASSPLAGGTTDTQYF. The CDR3 DNA is TGTGCCAGCAGCCCCTTAGCGGGGGGGACGACAGATACGCAGTATTTT.

This rearrangement joins TRBV18 to TRBJ1-1, with D possibly matching TRBD1 (5 bases). The CDR3 loop spans 14 amino acids. V lost 0 bases to trimming and J lost 4 bases, with 9 bases between them. CDR1 KGHSH and CDR2 LQKENI come from the germline V gene. CDR3 in amino acids: CASSPPPGPTEAFF. Written as DNA, the CDR3 is TGTGCCAGCTCACCACCCCCAGGGCCCACTGAAGCTTTCTTT.

The rearrangement uses TRBV30 and TRBJ2-1; TRBD1 aligns across 10 bases. CDR3 length: 15 amino acids. V gave up 3 bases and J gave up 7 bases; unmatched junction bases: 9. Germline V lookup: CDR1 GTSNPN, CDR2 SVGIG (reference sequence). The CDR3 DNA reads TGTGCCTGGAGGCGGACAGGGGGGGGAGTGAATGAGCAGTTCTTC. It is translated as CAWRRTGGGVNEQFF. Looking up the rest from reference TRBV30 and TRBJ2-1 gives the full variable domain: SQTIHQWPATLVQPVGSPLSLECTVEGTSNPNLYWYRQAAGRGLQLLFYSVGIGQISSEVPQNLSASRPQDRQFILSSKKLLLSDSGFYLCAWRRTGGGVNEQFFGPGTRLTVL.

The gene calls are TRBV6-1 and TRBJ1-1; D unresolved. The CDR3 runs 14 residues. Trimming took off 5 bases at V and 3 bases at J, with 13 bases between the two ends. Germline V lookup: CDR1 MNHNS, CDR2 SASEGT. The chain's CDR3 is CASSSTIVDTEAFF. DNA of the CDR3: TGTGCCAGCAGTTCGACAATTGTGGACACTGAAGCTTTCTTT.

The chain combines TRBV2 with TRBJ1-1; D is undetermined. Germline V gives CDR1 SNHLY, CDR2 FYNNEI. The CDR3 has 11 amino acids. V was trimmed by 5 bases and J by 6 bases, leaving 7 bases between them. The CDR3, as DNA: TGTGCCAGCAGTTACAGCTCTGAAGCTTTCTTT. This sequence encodes CASSYSSEAFF. Together with reference TRBV2 and TRBJ1-1, the CDR3 gives the full variable domain: EPEVTQTPSHQVTQMGQEVILRCVPISNHLYFYWYRQILGQKVEFLVSFYNNEISEKSEIFDDQFSVERPDGSNFTLKIRSTKLEDSAMYFCASSYSSEAFFGQGTRLTVV.

V gene TRBV6-1 combines with J gene TRBJ1-5, with D unresolved. Trimming pared 6 bases from V and 7 bases from J, leaving 13 bases between. This CDR3 region has 13 residues. Germline V lookup: CDR1 MNHNS, CDR2 SASEGT. CDR3 region: CASSEMTVQPQHF. The CDR3 nucleotides read TGTGCCAGCAGCGAAATGACGGTCCAGCCCCAGCATTTT.

The chain links TRBV6-1 to TRBJ1-2, with D possibly matching TRBD1 (5 bases). With 2 bases removed from V and 5 bases from J, the gap between germline ends came to 12 bases. The CDR3 runs 14 residues. Germline loops: CDR1 MNHNS, CDR2 SASEGT. In nucleotides, the CDR3 is TGTGCCAGCAGTGAATTGACAGTCCCTTATGGCTACACCTTC. It translates to CASSELTVPYGYTF.

V and J are TRBV7-6 and TRBJ1-6; tentative D call: TRBD1 (6 bases). CDR1 and CDR2 from the germline V gene are SGHVS and FNYEAQ. Between the trimmed V and J ends, which lost 1 base and 10 bases, there was a span of 8 bases. The CDR3 loop spans 13 amino acids. This CDR3 reads CASSLVRGSPLHF. CDR3 coding DNA: TGTGCCAGCAGCTTAGTCAGGGGATCACCCCTCCACTTT.